This TCR beta chain emerged from a study of shared clonotypes between healthy human individuals. Study-wide context: The donor pool was made up of two women and a few men aged 18 to 49. A donor's plate count was three for CD4 naive and three for CD4 memory; CD8 naive had two and CD8 memory one.

Repertoires were generated with immunoSEQ multiplex PCR, while TCRdb's copy carries only in-frame clones and drops some. The table has under 300,000 clones, about 69% seen once; the top ten hold around 10%. In this sample, this clone turned up a few times. Its specificity is not known. Regarding the study as a whole: Memory subsets generally showed lower estimated richness than naive subsets. Among non-shared clonotypes, generation probabilities were lower than among those shared by all four donors.

The source is a man between 25 and 39 years old in good health. Sequencing was done on a sample of memory CD4+ T cells sorted from blood. Subset here: CD45RA-negative fraction.

For the CDR3, the DNA is TGTGCCAGCAGCTTCGACACCGGGGAGCTGTTTTTT. Protein: CASSFDTGELFF. The chain links TRBV11-2 to TRBJ2-2; no reliable D call. Trimming stripped 3 bases from V and 3 bases from J, with 2 bases between. Germline assignment: CDR1 SGHAT and CDR2 FQNNGV. The CDR3 is 12 residues long.